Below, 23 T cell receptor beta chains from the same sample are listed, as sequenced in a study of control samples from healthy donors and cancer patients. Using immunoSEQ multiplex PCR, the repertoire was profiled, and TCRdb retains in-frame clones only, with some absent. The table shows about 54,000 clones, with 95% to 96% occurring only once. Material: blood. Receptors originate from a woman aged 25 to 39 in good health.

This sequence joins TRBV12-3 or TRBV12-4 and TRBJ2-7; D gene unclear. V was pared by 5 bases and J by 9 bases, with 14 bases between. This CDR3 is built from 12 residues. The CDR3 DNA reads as TGTGCCAGCAGTCCCCGGGCCCTCGGGCAGTACTTC. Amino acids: CASSPRALGQYF.

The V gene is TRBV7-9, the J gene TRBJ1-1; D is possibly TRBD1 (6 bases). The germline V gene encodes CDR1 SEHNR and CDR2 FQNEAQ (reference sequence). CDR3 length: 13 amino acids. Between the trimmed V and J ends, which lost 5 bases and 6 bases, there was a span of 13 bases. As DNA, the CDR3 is TGTGCCAGCAGCATTACAGGGTCCCCTGAAGCTTTCTTT. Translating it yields CASSITGSPEAFF.

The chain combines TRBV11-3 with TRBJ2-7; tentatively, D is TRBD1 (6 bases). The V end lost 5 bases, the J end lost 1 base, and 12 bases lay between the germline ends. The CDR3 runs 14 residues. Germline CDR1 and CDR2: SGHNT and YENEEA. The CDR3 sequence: CASSLGRGSYEQYF. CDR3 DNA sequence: TGTGCCAGCAGCCTAGGCAGGGGTTCCTACGAGCAGTACTTC.

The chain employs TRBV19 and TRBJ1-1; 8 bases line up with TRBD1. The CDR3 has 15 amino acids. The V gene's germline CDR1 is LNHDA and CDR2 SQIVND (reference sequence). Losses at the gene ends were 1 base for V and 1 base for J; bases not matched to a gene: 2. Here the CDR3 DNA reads TGTGCCAGTAGTATAGGCGGGACAGGGAACACTGAAGCTTTCTTT. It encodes CASSIGGTGNTEAFF.

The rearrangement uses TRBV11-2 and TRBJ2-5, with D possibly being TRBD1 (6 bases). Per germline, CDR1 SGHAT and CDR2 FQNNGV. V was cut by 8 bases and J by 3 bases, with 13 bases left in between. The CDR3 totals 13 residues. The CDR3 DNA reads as TGTGCCAGCGCCCAGGGGTTTAAAGAGACCCAGTACTTC. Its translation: CASAQGFKETQYF.

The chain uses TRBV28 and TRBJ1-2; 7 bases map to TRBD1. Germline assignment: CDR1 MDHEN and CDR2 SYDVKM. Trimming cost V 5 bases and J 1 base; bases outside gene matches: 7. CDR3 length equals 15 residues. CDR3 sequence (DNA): TGTGCCAGCAGTCTCAAGGGGGCTCTTAACTATGGCTACACCTTC. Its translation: CASSLKGALNYGYTF.

CDR3 DNA: TGTGCCATGGGGGCTAGCACAGATACGCAGTATTTT. Protein: CAMGASTDTQYF. This chain uses TRBV6-6 with TRBJ2-3; D possibly corresponds to TRBD1 (6 bases). The CDR3 is 12 residues long. CDR1 is MNHNY, CDR2 SVGAGI, per germline (reference sequence). Between the trimmed V and J ends, which lost 10 bases and 0 bases, there was a span of 8 bases.

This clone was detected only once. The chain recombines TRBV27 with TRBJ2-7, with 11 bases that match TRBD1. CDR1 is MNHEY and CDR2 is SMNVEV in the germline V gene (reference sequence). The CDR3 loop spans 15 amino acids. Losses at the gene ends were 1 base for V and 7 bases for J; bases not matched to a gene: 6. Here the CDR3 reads CASSLWTGGAGEQYF. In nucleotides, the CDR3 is TGTGCCAGCAGTTTATGGACAGGGGGCGCGGGGGAGCAGTACTTC.

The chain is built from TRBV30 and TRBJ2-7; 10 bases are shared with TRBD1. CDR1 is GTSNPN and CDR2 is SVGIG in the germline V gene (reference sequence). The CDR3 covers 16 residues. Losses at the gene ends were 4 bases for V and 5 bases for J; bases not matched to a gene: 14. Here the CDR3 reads CAWTRSGGQGIHEQYF. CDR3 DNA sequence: TGTGCCTGGACCCGATCGGGGGGACAGGGGATACACGAGCAGTACTTC.

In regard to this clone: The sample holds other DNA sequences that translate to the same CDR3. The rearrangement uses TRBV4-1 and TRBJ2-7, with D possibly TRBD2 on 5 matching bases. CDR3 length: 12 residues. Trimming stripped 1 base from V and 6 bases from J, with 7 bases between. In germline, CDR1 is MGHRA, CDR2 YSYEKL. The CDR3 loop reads CASSQGGFEQYF. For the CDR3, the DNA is TGCGCCAGCAGCCAAGGAGGGTTCGAGCAGTACTTC.

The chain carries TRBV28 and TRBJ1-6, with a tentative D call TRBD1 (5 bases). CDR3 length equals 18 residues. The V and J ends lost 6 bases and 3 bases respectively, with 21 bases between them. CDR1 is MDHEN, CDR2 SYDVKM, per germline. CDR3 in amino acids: CASRRQNTVGFYNSPLHF. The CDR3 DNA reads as TGTGCCAGCAGGAGACAGAATACAGTGGGATTCTATAATTCACCCCTCCACTTT.

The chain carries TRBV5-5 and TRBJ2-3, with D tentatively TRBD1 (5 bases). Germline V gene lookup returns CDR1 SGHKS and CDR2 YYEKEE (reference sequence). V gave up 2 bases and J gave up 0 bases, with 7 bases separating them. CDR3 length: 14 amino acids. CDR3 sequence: CASSFQGSTDTQYF. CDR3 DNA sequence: TGTGCCAGCAGCTTTCAGGGTAGCACAGATACGCAGTATTTT. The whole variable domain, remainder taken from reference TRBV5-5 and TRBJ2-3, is DAGVTQSPTHLIKTRGQQVTLRCSPISGHKSVSWYQQVLGQGPQFIFQYYEKEERGRGNFPDRFSARQFPNYSSELNVNALLLGDSALYLCASSFQGSTDTQYFGPGTRLTVL.

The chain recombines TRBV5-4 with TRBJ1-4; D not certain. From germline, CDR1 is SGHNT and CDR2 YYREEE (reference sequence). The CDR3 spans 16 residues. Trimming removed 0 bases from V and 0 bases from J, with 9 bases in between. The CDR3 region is CASSLDIAATNEKLFF. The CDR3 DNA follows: TGTGCCAGCAGCTTGGACATCGCCGCAACTAATGAAAAACTGTTTTTT.

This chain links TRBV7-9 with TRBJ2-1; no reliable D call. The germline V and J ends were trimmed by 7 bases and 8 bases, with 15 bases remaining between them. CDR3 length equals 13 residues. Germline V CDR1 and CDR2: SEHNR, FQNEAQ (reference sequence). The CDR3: CASTGVLPDEQFF. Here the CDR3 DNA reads TGTGCCAGCACCGGCGTCCTTCCGGATGAGCAGTTCTTC.

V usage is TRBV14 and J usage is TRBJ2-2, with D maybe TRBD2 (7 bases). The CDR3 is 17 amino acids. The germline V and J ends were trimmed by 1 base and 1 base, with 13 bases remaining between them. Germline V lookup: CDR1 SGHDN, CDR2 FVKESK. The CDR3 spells CASSQAGGHKNTGELFF. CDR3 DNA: TGTGCCAGCAGCCAAGCGGGGGGACACAAGAACACCGGGGAGCTGTTTTTT.

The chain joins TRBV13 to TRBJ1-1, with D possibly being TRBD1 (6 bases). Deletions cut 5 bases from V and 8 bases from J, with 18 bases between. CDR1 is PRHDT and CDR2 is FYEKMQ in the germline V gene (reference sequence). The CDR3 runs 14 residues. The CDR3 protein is CASSKRTAGQEAFF. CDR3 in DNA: TGTGCCAGCAGCAAAAGGACAGCGGGGCAGGAAGCTTTCTTT.

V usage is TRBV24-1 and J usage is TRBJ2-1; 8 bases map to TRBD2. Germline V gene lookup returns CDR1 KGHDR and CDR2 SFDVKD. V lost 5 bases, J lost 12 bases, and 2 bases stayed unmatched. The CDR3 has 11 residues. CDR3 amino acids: CATSAGGRQFF. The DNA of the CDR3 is TGTGCCACCAGTGCGGGGGGGCGGCAGTTCTTC.

The CDR3 DNA sequence: TGTGCCAGCAGCCCTACGGTCCGGGGGCAGGGGTCCTACGAGCAGTACTTC. This translates into CASSPTVRGQGSYEQYF. The rearrangement links TRBV7-4 to TRBJ2-7; D may correspond to TRBD1 or TRBD2 (6 bases each). This CDR3 contains 17 residues. The germline gives CDR1 SGHVT, CDR2 SQSDAQ. With 5 bases removed from V and 1 base from J, the gap between germline ends came to 21 bases.

The CDR3 DNA reads as TGTGCCAGCAGCTTAGGTGAGGGGGCCAACACTGAAGCTTTCTTT. Translating gives CASSLGEGANTEAFF. J is TRBJ1-1 and V is TRBV7-2; 7 bases align to TRBD1. This CDR3 comprises 15 residues. Germline CDR1 is SGHTA and CDR2 is FQGNSA. Trimming at V came to 1 base and at J to 2 bases, leaving 4 bases not matched to a gene. Filled out from reference TRBV7-2 and TRBJ1-1, the complete variable domain reads GAGVSQSPSNKVTEKGKDVELRCDPISGHTALYWYRQSLGQGLEFLIYFQGNSAPDKSGLPSDRFSAERTGGSVSTLTIQRTQQEDSAVYLCASSLGEGANTEAFFGQGTRLTVV.

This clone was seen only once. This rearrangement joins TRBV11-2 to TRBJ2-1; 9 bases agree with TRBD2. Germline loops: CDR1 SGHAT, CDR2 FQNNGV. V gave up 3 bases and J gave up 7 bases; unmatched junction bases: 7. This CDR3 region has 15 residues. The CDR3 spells CASSLVREGVNEQFF. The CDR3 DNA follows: TGTGCCAGCAGCTTGGTGCGGGAGGGCGTGAATGAGCAGTTCTTC.

CDR3 bases: TGTGCCAGCAGTGAATATGAGCAGGGTAGCTACGAGCAGTACTTC. This translates into CASSEYEQGSYEQYF. The rearrangement uses TRBV25-1 and TRBJ2-7; D may be TRBD1 (5 bases). Trimming removed 0 bases from V and 3 bases from J, with 12 bases in between. The CDR3 is 15 residues long. The germline gives CDR1 MGHDK, CDR2 SYGVNS.

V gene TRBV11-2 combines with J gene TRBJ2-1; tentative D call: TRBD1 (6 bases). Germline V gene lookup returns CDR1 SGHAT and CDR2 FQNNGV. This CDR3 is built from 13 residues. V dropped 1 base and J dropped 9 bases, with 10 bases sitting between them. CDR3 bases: TGTGCCAGCAGCTTAGCACAGGGAATTGAGCAGTTCTTC. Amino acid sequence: CASSLAQGIEQFF.

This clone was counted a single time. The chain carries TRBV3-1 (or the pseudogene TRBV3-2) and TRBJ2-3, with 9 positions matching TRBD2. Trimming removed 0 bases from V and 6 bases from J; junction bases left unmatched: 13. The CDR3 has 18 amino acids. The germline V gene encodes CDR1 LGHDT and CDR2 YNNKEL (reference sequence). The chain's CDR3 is CASSQETSGVPARDTQYF. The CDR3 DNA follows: TGTGCCAGCAGCCAAGAGACTAGCGGAGTCCCAGCGCGGGATACGCAGTATTTT.